These T cell receptor beta chains were read from a single sample in a study of sequential checkpoint blockade in melanoma. Method: immunoSEQ multiplex PCR; TCRdb's copy keeps in-frame clones and lacks some. The sample has about 2,200 clones; roughly 60% are singletons. The source was CD8+ T cells sorted from blood (inferred from file names), collected from a patient given nivolumab and ipilimumab in sequence. These TCRs come from a human patient with melanoma. Some clones in this sample may be carry-over from other donors' samples. Each CDR3 is given with its conserved first and last residue. Fields, in order: V gene, D gene, J gene, clone size, CDR3 length, CDR3 DNA, CDR3 protein. The D gene is left open where the match is weak. Some rows have no size entry. The others give once, few or many, or a class for an expanded clone.

V gene: TRBV7-9
D gene: .
J gene: TRBJ1-3
clone size: .
CDR3 length: 14
CDR3 DNA: TGTGCCAGCAGCCTTGACAGTATCCTAAACACCATATATTTT
CDR3 protein: CASSLDSILNTIYF

V gene: TRBV7-9
D gene: TRBD1
J gene: TRBJ2-7
clone size: hyperexpanded
CDR3 length: 13
CDR3 DNA: TGTGCCAGCAGCTTGACAGGGGGGTACGAGCAGTACTTC
CDR3 protein: CASSLTGGYEQYF

V gene: TRBV7-8
D gene: TRBD1
J gene: TRBJ1-1
clone size: few
CDR3 length: 15
CDR3 DNA: TGTGCCAGCAGCTTACGGGGCAGGGGGCTCACTGAAGCTTTCTTT
CDR3 protein: CASSLRGRGLTEAFF

V gene: TRBV19
D gene: TRBD1
J gene: TRBJ2-7
clone size: .
CDR3 length: 14
CDR3 DNA: TGTGCCAGTAGTCCCCGGACAGGGGGCTACGAGCAGTACTTC
CDR3 protein: CASSPRTGGYEQYF

V gene: TRBV5-1
D gene: TRBD1
J gene: TRBJ1-2
clone size: .
CDR3 length: 12
CDR3 DNA: TGCGCCAGCCGGGAGACAGGGGATGGCTACACCTTC
CDR3 protein: CASRETGDGYTF

V gene: TRBV7-9
D gene: .
J gene: TRBJ1-1
clone size: .
CDR3 length: 12
CDR3 DNA: TGTGCCAGCAGCTTCGGGACATATGAAGCTTTCTTT
CDR3 protein: CASSFGTYEAFF

V gene: TRBV11-2
D gene: TRBD2
J gene: TRBJ2-7
clone size: .
CDR3 length: 15
CDR3 DNA: TGTGCCAGCAGCTTAGCGACTAGCGGTAGGGGCGAGCAGTACTTC
CDR3 protein: CASSLATSGRGEQYF

V gene: TRBV5-5
D gene: .
J gene: TRBJ1-6
clone size: few
CDR3 length: 17
CDR3 DNA: TGTGCCAGCAGCCCCAGGCTCCCGGGAGACCTGAGTTCACCCCTCCACTTT
CDR3 protein: CASSPRLPGDLSSPLHF

V gene: TRBV5-1
D gene: TRBD1
J gene: TRBJ1-2
clone size: .
CDR3 length: 14
CDR3 DNA: TGCGCCAGCGGGACAGGGGGTGCTAACTATGGCTACACCTTC
CDR3 protein: CASGTGGANYGYTF

V gene: TRBV27
D gene: .
J gene: TRBJ1-1
clone size: .
CDR3 length: 14
CDR3 DNA: TGTGCCAGCAGCCGACTTGATCTGGGCACTGAAGCTTTCTTT
CDR3 protein: CASSRLDLGTEAFF

V gene: TRBV6-1
D gene: TRBD1
J gene: TRBJ1-2
clone size: .
CDR3 length: 14
CDR3 DNA: TGTGCCAGCAGTGGCGGACAGGGTGGCTATGGCTACACCTTC
CDR3 protein: CASSGGQGGYGYTF

V gene: TRBV7-9
D gene: .
J gene: TRBJ1-2
clone size: .
CDR3 length: 14
CDR3 DNA: TGTGCCAGCAGCTTCCCTTTAGGGGAGGATGGCTACACCTTC
CDR3 protein: CASSFPLGEDGYTF

V gene: TRBV6-5
D gene: .
J gene: TRBJ2-7
clone size: few
CDR3 length: 15
CDR3 DNA: TGTGCCAGCAGTTACTCCGGGAACAGCTACTACGAGCAGTACTTC
CDR3 protein: CASSYSGNSYYEQYF

V gene: TRBV7-8
D gene: .
J gene: TRBJ1-1
clone size: .
CDR3 length: 13
CDR3 DNA: TGTGCCAGCAGCCGCCCTACGCAGGGTGAAGCTTTCTTT
CDR3 protein: CASSRPTQGEAFF